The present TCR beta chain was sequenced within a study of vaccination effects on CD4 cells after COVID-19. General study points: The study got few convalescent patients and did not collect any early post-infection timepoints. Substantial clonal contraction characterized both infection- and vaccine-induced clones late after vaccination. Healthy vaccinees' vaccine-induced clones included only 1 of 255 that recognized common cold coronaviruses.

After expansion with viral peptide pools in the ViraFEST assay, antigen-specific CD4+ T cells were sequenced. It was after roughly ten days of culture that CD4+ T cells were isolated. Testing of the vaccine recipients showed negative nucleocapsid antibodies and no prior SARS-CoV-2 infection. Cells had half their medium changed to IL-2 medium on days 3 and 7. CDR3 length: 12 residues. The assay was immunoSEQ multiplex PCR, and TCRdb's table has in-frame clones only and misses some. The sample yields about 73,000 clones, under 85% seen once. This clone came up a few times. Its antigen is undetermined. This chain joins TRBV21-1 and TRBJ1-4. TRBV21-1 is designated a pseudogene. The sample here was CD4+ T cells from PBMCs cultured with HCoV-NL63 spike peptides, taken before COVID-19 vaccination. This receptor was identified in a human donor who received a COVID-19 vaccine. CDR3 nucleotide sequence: TGTGCCCGCGAGTGGGAAGGAGAAAAACTGTTTTTT. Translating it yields CAREWEGEKLFF.